Included here is one T cell receptor (beta chain) sequence, with context. Its antigen remains unidentified. This specimen comes from a study of radiotherapy plus CTLA-4 blockade in lung cancer. At the level of the study: Patients showed objective responses in roughly 18% of cases, and disease control was achieved by around 30%. General study points: Alongside interferon-beta, early blood T cell clone dynamics were reportedly the best predictor of response. TCR clones from tumors expanded in blood after radiotherapy plus ipilimumab.

The study treated chemo-refractory metastatic non-small-cell lung cancer patients with focal radiation plus ipilimumab CTLA-4 blockade. TCRdb's table, derived via immunoSEQ multiplex PCR, lists solely in-frame clones and lacks some. The table records about 120,000 clones, 70% to 90% of them present only once. The germline V gene has CDR1 LNHDA and CDR2 SQIVND (reference sequence). The CDR3 length is 15 residues. V gave up 5 bases and J gave up 4 bases; unmatched junction bases: 7. This material consisted of peripheral blood, taken from a patient treated with radiotherapy plus ipilimumab. V usage is TRBV19 and J usage is TRBJ2-2; 7 bases align to TRBD2. The receptor was isolated from a human donor with non-small cell lung cancer that progressed on radiotherapy plus ipilimumab. CDR3 bases: TGTGCCAGTAGTGAGGCGGCGGGAGCCACCGGGGAGCTGTTTTTT. It encodes CASSEAAGATGELFF.